This TCR beta chain was captured in a study of human T cells and chemical hapten exposure. This clonotype was observed a few times. Time point noted: patch test 1, 2 weeks after DPC sensitization. Treatment of the sample: therapeutic diphenylcyclopropenone sensitization with weekly scalp DPC. Germline V gene sequence: CDR1 MGHRA, CDR2 YSYEKL. This CDR3 is built from 18 residues. Trimming pared 1 base from V and 2 bases from J, leaving 18 bases between. TCRdb re-analysed the RACE reads in MiXCR, keeping a single row per CDR3 protein. The profile shows about 380,000 distinct CDR3 sequences, about 4.4% of them singletons.

This sequence originates from a woman aged 45 to 65 with alopecia areata. Some clones in this sample may be carry-over from other donors' samples. V gene TRBV4-1 combines with J gene TRBJ1-3; no clear D. Sequences were derived from whole blood, sampled in connection with sensitization to the hapten diphenylcyclopropenone (DPC). Written as DNA, the CDR3 is TGCGCCAGCAGCCAAGTCCTTTTGTTTAAACAGACTGGAAACACCATATATTTT. It yields the protein CASSQVLLFKQTGNTIYF.